Below are 26 T cell receptor beta chains sequenced from a single sample in a study of vaccination and CD4 T cells after COVID-19. Sequencing of DNA taken from cultured CD4+ T cells relied on the Oncomine TCR Beta short-read assay. In TCRdb, the PCR reads were re-called with MiXCR into one record per CDR3 protein. The data contain some 9,000 distinct CDR3 sequences, around 67% of them singletons. No antigen is known for these receptors. Indicated treatment: approximately 11-day PBMC culture with coronavirus spike peptide pools or control peptides (ViraFEST assay). This specimen was CD4+ T cells from blood, cultured in vitro, taken before SARS-CoV-2 vaccination. These receptors were taken from a human donor who had recovered from COVID-19.

The chain uses TRBV6-5 and TRBJ2-1; the match to TRBD2 covers 9 bases. V lost 4 bases to trimming and J lost 5 bases; unmatched junction nucleotides: 12. In germline, CDR1 is MNHEY, CDR2 SVGAGI. The CDR3 length is 17 residues. The CDR3 is CASSLEGSGSRDNEQFF. In DNA, the CDR3 is TGTGCCAGCAGTTTGGAGGGTAGCGGGAGTCGGGACAATGAGCAGTTCTTC.

This clonotype was observed a handful of times. The gene calls are TRBV11-1 and TRBJ1-5; 7 bases are a match to TRBD1. Germline CDR1 and CDR2: SGHAT and FQDESV (reference sequence). The CDR3 is 18 amino acids. The ends lost 2 bases at V and 0 bases at J; junction bases unmatched: 10. The CDR3 region is CASSLPPDRVGSNQPQHF. The DNA for the CDR3 is TGTGCCAGCAGCTTACCCCCCGACAGGGTAGGTAGCAATCAGCCCCAGCATTTT.

This CDR3 reads CASSPRDSSPLHF. The CDR3 bases are TGTGCCAGCAGCCCGAGGGACAGTTCACCCCTCCACTTT. The rearrangement links TRBV7-9 to TRBJ1-6, with TRBD1 identical over 7 bases. Germline V CDR1 and CDR2: SEHNR, FQNEAQ (reference sequence). The CDR3 contains 13 residues. The V and J ends lost 5 bases and 9 bases, in that order; junction bases with no gene match: 4.

This clonotype was seen only a few times. The chain uses TRBV19 and TRBJ2-5, with D possibly matching TRBD1 (6 bases). Germline CDR1 reads LNHDA; CDR2 reads SQIVND (reference sequence). The CDR3 extends over 14 amino acids. V dropped 9 bases and J dropped 0 bases, with 14 bases sitting between them. Here the CDR3 reads CASSRNRDQETQYF. The DNA for the CDR3 is TGTGCCAGCAGTCGCAACAGGGACCAAGAGACCCAGTACTTC.

This chain links TRBV20-1 with TRBJ2-5; 8 bases are shared with TRBD2. Trimming at V came to 5 bases and at J to 5 bases, leaving 7 bases not matched to a gene. From germline, CDR1 is DFQATT and CDR2 SNEGSKA (reference sequence). The CDR3 spans 13 residues. CDR3 DNA: TGCAGTGCTCCCGGACTAGCAGGCGAGACCCAGTACTTC. Translating it yields CSAPGLAGETQYF.

The sample holds one count of this clonotype. This chain joins TRBV29-1 and TRBJ1-1; 7 bases fit TRBD1. The CDR3 extends over 14 amino acids. Germline V CDR1 and CDR2: SQVTM, ANQGSEA. With V trimmed by 3 bases and J by 3 bases, 7 bases remained unmatched. The CDR3 DNA sequence: TGCAGCGTTGACTTTACAGGGGAGGACACTGAAGCTTTCTTT. Translated, it gives CSVDFTGEDTEAFF.

This chain uses TRBV6-1 with TRBJ2-7; TRBD2 aligns across 11 bases. The germline gives CDR1 MNHNS, CDR2 SASEGT. The CDR3 covers 14 residues. The junction had 3 bases not matched to a gene; V was cut back by 6 bases and J by 2 bases. CDR3 sequence (DNA): TGTGCCAGCAGCCGTAGCGGGAGGGCCTACGAGCAGTACTTC. Its translation: CASSRSGRAYEQYF.

The rearrangement joins TRBV30 to TRBJ2-7, with D possibly TRBD2 on 6 matching bases. The length of the CDR3 is 14 residues. V lost 2 bases to trimming and J lost 3 bases, with 14 bases between them. Germline loops: CDR1 GTSNPN, CDR2 SVGIG (reference sequence). CDR3 sequence (DNA): TGTGCCTGGAGTAACCTCGCGGGGTACTACGAGCAGTACTTC. Protein sequence: CAWSNLAGYYEQYF.

The J gene is TRBJ2-7, the V gene TRBV6-2 or TRBV6-3; 9 bases fit TRBD1. With V trimmed by 0 bases and J by 3 bases, 0 bases remained unmatched. CDR3 length: 14 residues. Germline lookup yields CDR1 MNHEY and CDR2 SVGEGT. The CDR3 DNA sequence: TGTGCCAGCAGTTACTCGACAGGGGGCTACGAGCAGTACTTC. Translated: CASSYSTGGYEQYF.

This clonotype was counted a few times. The chain employs TRBV15 and TRBJ1-1, with 7 bases fitting TRBD1. This CDR3 is built from 15 residues. Germline trimming cut 3 bases from V and 4 bases from J; bases unmatched to any gene: 8. Per the germline V gene, CDR1 is LNHNV and CDR2 is YYDKDF (reference sequence). The CDR3 bases are TGTGCCACCAGCAGGGGGGACAGCTTTGGCACTGAAGCTTTCTTT. Amino acid sequence: CATSRGDSFGTEAFF.

This clonotype was seen a single time. The V call is TRBV4-2, the J call TRBJ1-6; D is possibly TRBD1 (5 bases). V was shortened by 0 bases and J by 7 bases, with 10 bases between the two germline ends. Germline loops: CDR1 LGHNA, CDR2 YNFKEQ. The CDR3 extends over 15 amino acids. The CDR3 coding sequence is TGTGCCAGCAGCCAAGAAATCAGGGTGAATTCACCCCTCCACTTT. Translating gives CASSQEIRVNSPLHF.

The chain joins TRBV18 to TRBJ1-5, with 7 bases aligning to TRBD1. This CDR3 is built from 19 residues. With V trimmed by 2 bases and J by 0 bases, 13 bases remained unmatched. Per germline, CDR1 KGHSH and CDR2 LQKENI. The CDR3 here is CASSPIGGSGGNSNQPQHF. In DNA form, the CDR3 reads TGTGCCAGCTCACCAATTGGGGGGTCAGGGGGAAATAGCAATCAGCCCCAGCATTTT.

This chain connects TRBV20-1 to TRBJ2-3, with a tentative D call TRBD2 (5 bases). The germline gives CDR1 DFQATT, CDR2 SNEGSKA (reference sequence). V was trimmed by 2 bases and J by 5 bases, leaving 11 bases between them. The CDR3 has 13 amino acids. CDR3: CSARTAEVDTQYF. The CDR3 DNA reads as TGCAGTGCTAGAACAGCGGAGGTAGATACGCAGTATTTT.

This clonotype appeared a few times. The J gene is TRBJ1-5, the V gene TRBV6-1, with 7 bases matching TRBD1. V shed 4 bases and J 2 bases; nucleotides not matched to a gene: 17. The CDR3 extends over 19 amino acids. Germline V gene data show CDR1 as MNHNS and CDR2 as SASEGT. This CDR3 is CASSGRWQGGGGGNQPQHF. The CDR3 DNA is TGTGCCAGCAGTGGCCGTTGGCAGGGGGGCGGTGGAGGCAATCAGCCCCAGCATTTT.

The chain has TRBV18 and TRBJ2-7; 8 bases map to TRBD1. CDR1 is KGHSH and CDR2 is LQKENI in the germline V gene. The CDR3 extends over 15 amino acids. After removal of 0 bases from V and 1 base from J, the junction contained 2 bases not matched to a gene. CDR3 DNA sequence: TGTGCCAGCTCACCACCGTACAGGGGGTCCTACGAGCAGTACTTC. Translation gives CASSPPYRGSYEQYF.

The chain has TRBV6-1 and TRBJ1-1, with D hard to call. This CDR3 spans 11 amino acids. Looked up from germline, CDR1 is MNHNS and CDR2 is SASEGT. Trimming shortened V by 6 bases and J by 11 bases, and 13 bases separated the two germline ends. As DNA, the CDR3 is TGTGCCAGCAGCCCAGGATTAGTGGCTTTCTTT. It encodes CASSPGLVAFF.

The chain's CDR3 is CASSVRATAYEQYF. In DNA form, the CDR3 reads TGTGCCAGCAGCGTACGGGCTACGGCCTACGAGCAGTACTTC. This chain uses TRBV7-9 with TRBJ2-7; no reliable D call. CDR3 size: 14 residues. In germline, CDR1 is SEHNR, CDR2 FQNEAQ (reference sequence). V was shortened by 5 bases and J by 2 bases, with 13 bases between the two germline ends.

CDR3 region: CASSESGSTGELFF. DNA for the CDR3: TGTGCCAGCAGTGAAAGCGGGAGCACCGGGGAGCTGTTTTTT. V gene TRBV6-4 combines with J gene TRBJ2-2; 8 bases align to TRBD2. The CDR3 covers 14 residues. Trimming removed 3 bases from V and 4 bases from J; junction bases left unmatched: 1. Germline V gene sequence: CDR1 MRHNA, CDR2 SNTAGT.

This clonotype was counted once. This sequence joins TRBV7-2 and TRBJ2-1, with 11 bases identical to TRBD2. With V trimmed by 2 bases and J by 3 bases, 6 bases remained unmatched. In germline, CDR1 is SGHTA, CDR2 FQGNSA. The CDR3 has 17 amino acids. The CDR3 nucleotides are TGTGCCAGCAGCTTAAGCTCCGGGACTAGCGGCTACAATGAGCAGTTCTTC. Translation gives CASSLSSGTSGYNEQFF.

This clonotype was detected only once. The chain carries TRBV7-8 and TRBJ1-1, with D unclear. CDR3 size: 14 residues. The V gene's germline CDR1 is SGHVS and CDR2 FQNEAQ. V was cut by 1 base and J by 2 bases, with 8 bases left in between. The CDR3 region is CASSLVSGNTEAFF. CDR3 DNA: TGTGCCAGCAGCTTAGTTTCGGGAAACACTGAAGCTTTCTTT.

The chain has TRBV19 and TRBJ1-2, with a weak D call TRBD1 (5 bases). V gave up 3 bases and J gave up 8 bases, with 13 bases separating them. The germline gives CDR1 LNHDA, CDR2 SQIVND (reference sequence). The CDR3 has 13 amino acids. The CDR3 DNA is TGTGCCAGTAGTATCAACGTCGGGGGAGGCTACACCTTC. Translation: CASSINVGGGYTF. Filled out from reference TRBV19 and TRBJ1-2, the complete variable domain reads DGGITQSPKYLFRKEGQNVTLSCEQNLNHDAMYWYRQDPGQGLRLIYYSQIVNDFQKGDIAEGYSVSREKKESFPLTVTSAQKNPTAFYLCASSINVGGGYTFGSGTRLTVV.

This clonotype occurred once. Here the CDR3 reads CATGTSVFYNEQFF. For the CDR3, the DNA is TGTGCCACCGGAACTAGCGTTTTTTACAATGAGCAGTTCTTC. The V and J genes are TRBV10-3 and TRBJ2-1; TRBD2 matches at 7 bases. Per the germline V gene, CDR1 is ENHRY and CDR2 is SYGVKD. This CDR3 comprises 14 residues. The ends lost 10 bases at V and 4 bases at J; junction bases unmatched: 10.

The chain carries TRBV4-1 and TRBJ2-2, with 7 bases lining up with TRBD1. The J segment lost 0 bases and the V segment lost 5 bases, leaving 15 bases of the junction unmatched. The germline V gene encodes CDR1 MGHRA and CDR2 YSYEKL. The CDR3 consists of 19 residues. In DNA, the CDR3 is TGCGCCAGCAGCACCTATGCTCTACGACAGGGTCCGAACACCGGGGAGCTGTTTTTT. Amino acid sequence: CASSTYALRQGPNTGELFF.

The rearrangement links TRBV12-3 or TRBV12-4 to TRBJ2-7, with no clear D. This CDR3 region has 11 residues. The V end lost 4 bases, the J end lost 4 bases, and 5 bases lay between the germline ends. The CDR3 DNA is TGTGCCAGCAGTTCATCTTACGAGCAGTACTTC. Translated, it gives CASSSSYEQYF.

The J gene is TRBJ2-5, the V gene TRBV12-3 or TRBV12-4, with 8 bases lining up with TRBD1. J gave up 5 bases and V 6 bases, and 5 bases lay outside the gene matches. The CDR3 sequence is 13 residues long. CDR3 bases: TGTGCCAGCAGCCCTACAGGGGGGGAGACCCAGTACTTC. Its protein is CASSPTGGETQYF.

CDR3 DNA sequence: TGTGCCACCAGCAGAGATAGACTAGCGGGAGGGCCGAGGTCTGAGCAGTTCTTC. Its translation: CATSRDRLAGGPRSEQFF. This chain uses TRBV15 with TRBJ2-1; 14 nucleotides match TRBD2. The trim removed 0 bases at V and 9 bases at J, leaving 10 bases unmatched. Germline V CDR1 and CDR2: LNHNV, YYDKDF (reference sequence). This CDR3 contains 18 residues.